The 3 T cell receptor beta chains reported below all come from one sample, sequenced in a study of T cell changes during pregnancy in multiple sclerosis (dated 2019 in TCRdb). The library came from the immunoSEQ multiplex PCR assay. TCRdb re-hosts the immuneACCESS table, in-frame sequences only. Its copies lack some clones; in the studies checked, an unresolved V gene accounts for under half of them, and the cause for the rest is not known. This sample has about 70,000 clones in its table, and almost 95% of those were observed once. The ten largest clones represent less than 4% of the sample. This material consisted of CD8+ T cells from peripheral blood mononuclear cells, taken in the third trimester of pregnancy. These receptor sequences come from a female donor in good health, enrolled as a control in a pregnancy study.

This chain joins TRBV4-1 and TRBJ2-7, with TRBD2 matching over 7 bases. CDR1 and CDR2 from the germline V gene are MGHRA and YSYEKL. The V and J ends lost 2 bases and 6 bases, in that order; junction bases with no gene match: 10. CDR3 length: 15 amino acids. CDR3 protein: CASSQMTGGASEQYF. CDR3 DNA sequence: TGCGCCAGCAGCCAAATGACGGGGGGAGCCTCCGAGCAGTACTTC.

The V gene is TRBV7-6, the J gene TRBJ1-3; no reliable D call. There are 14 residues in the CDR3. The germline V gene encodes CDR1 SGHVS and CDR2 FNYEAQ. Trimming left V 1 base short and J 0 bases short, with 4 bases between. Here the CDR3 DNA reads TGTGCCAGCAGCTTAGACGGCTCTGGAAACACCATATATTTT. Protein product: CASSLDGSGNTIYF.

The rearrangement links TRBV7-6 to TRBJ2-3, with 9 nucleotides matching TRBD1. V lost 2 bases to trimming and J lost 1 base; unmatched junction nucleotides: 4. The CDR3 sequence is 16 residues long. From germline, CDR1 is SGHVS and CDR2 FNYEAQ. In nucleotides, the CDR3 is TGTGCCAGCAGCTTACCTCGGACAGGGGGCACAGATACGCAGTATTTT. This encodes CASSLPRTGGTDTQYF.